The rows below give T cell receptor beta chains drawn from one sample of a study of T cells expressing NK-cell markers. TCRdb re-called the 5' RACE reads and shows each CDR3 protein once, DNA omitted. The sample has around 140,000 distinct CDR3 sequences, and its top ten clones hold approximately 12%. The source material was blood T cells: a sorted CD56 or NKG2C T cell subset, CD4+ or CD8+ T cells, or bulk PBMC T cells (not recorded which). These receptors originate from a man aged 18-30 years in good health. Each CDR3 is given with its conserved first and last residue.

j_call	v_call	cdr3_aa
TRBJ1-2	TRBV29-1	CSSRSEKQNYGYTF
TRBJ2-3	TRBV12-3/TRBV12-4	CASSFQITSTDTQYF
TRBJ2-1	TRBV5-1	CASSPLGQGENEQFF
TRBJ1-1	TRBV7-2	CASSFQGLPFF
TRBJ2-1	TRBV5-1	CASSPVGADYNEQFF
TRBJ2-1	TRBV5-5	CASSLEVDWYNEQFF
TRBJ2-1	TRBV5-1	CASSDIGKGYNEQFF
TRBJ2-3	TRBV20-1	CSAREAGPTDTQYF
TRBJ2-2	TRBV19	CATRDLAGSGELFF
TRBJ2-2	TRBV19	CASSMGHTNTGELFF
TRBJ2-3	TRBV28	CASSSPIKRGTSGRIPDTQYF
TRBJ2-7	TRBV29-1	CSVIGGGTYEQYF
TRBJ2-5	TRBV28	CASSPDRLIQETQYF
TRBJ2-3	TRBV24-1	CATSSNTNLAEYTDTQYF
TRBJ1-2	TRBV25-1	CASSDLRPDNYGYTF
TRBJ1-5	TRBV18	CASSPSGGVGEPQHF
TRBJ2-7	TRBV20-1	CSAARSGVGLYEQYF
TRBJ2-2	TRBV11-2	CASSRWEGTNTGELFF
TRBJ2-3	TRBV5-4	CASSLDGIAPSTDTQYF
TRBJ1-2	TRBV29-1	CSVDTGQLYGYTF
TRBJ2-7	TRBV18	CASSPRRDSYEQYF
TRBJ1-1	TRBV27	CASSFGAHAFF
TRBJ2-3	TRBV4-3	CASSQDNPSDTDTQYF
TRBJ2-2	TRBV2	CASGRDDTGELFF
TRBJ2-3	TRBV29-1	CSVASGPVTSTDTQYF
TRBJ1-2	TRBV10-3	CAISGQGEVGYTF
TRBJ2-1	TRBV20-1	CSARDLGLAGGGSTYNEQFF
TRBJ1-5	TRBV27	CASSLGLPGYSNQPQHF
TRBJ2-1	TRBV6-5	CASSQRLAEMNEQFF
TRBJ1-1	TRBV29-1	CSVVASLMQGTEAFF
TRBJ2-1	TRBV5-1	CASSWMDRDYNEQFF
TRBJ2-3	TRBV25-1	CASSEGAGRDTQYF
TRBJ2-1	TRBV15	CAIELAGTINEQFF
TRBJ1-1	TRBV5-4	CASTMGLNTEAFF
TRBJ2-1	TRBV7-9	CASSPPSGLHYNEQFF
TRBJ2-1	TRBV7-2	CASSFGQGATYSYNEQFF
TRBJ2-3	TRBV6-2/TRBV6-3	CASSYEAGVGPDTQYF
TRBJ2-7	TRBV28	CASSPRVRYEQYF
TRBJ1-1	TRBV10-3	CAISDDNMNTEAFF
TRBJ2-2	TRBV20-1	CSARDRSQGYGGELFF
TRBJ2-3	TRBV12-3/TRBV12-4	CASSDSGWLTDTQYF
TRBJ2-1	TRBV7-9	CASSPPGASGRRMDEQFF
TRBJ2-7	TRBV19	CASSTSQGYEQYF
TRBJ1-2	TRBV29-1	CSVEDQDITGTYGYTF
TRBJ2-5	TRBV7-9	CASSSARTVEETQYF
TRBJ1-6	TRBV10-3	CAISQTGVRNSPLHF
TRBJ2-7	TRBV27	CASSSSTNPAYEQYF
TRBJ2-1	TRBV29-1	CSVEGTGEGLAGGSSYNEQFF
TRBJ1-3	TRBV20-1	CSATTWTGGLSQAGNTIYF
TRBJ2-3	TRBV13	CASSGGIAGVTDTQYF
TRBJ2-7	TRBV29-1	CSVVERESYEQYF
TRBJ2-7	TRBV4-1	CASSPRGEGSSYEQYF